This T cell receptor (beta chain) originates from a study of cytomegalovirus exposure and HLA in healthy donors. Study-level background: The same platform was used for the 100 to 150 validation repertoires and the approximately 700 first-cohort repertoires, a later analysis reported. General observations from the study: The CMV antigen specificity of a few CMV-associated chains was confirmed through in vitro analysis. Published work reported that the classifier diagnosed cytomegalovirus status with high specificity and sensitivity.

Concerning this clone itself: Antigen unknown.

Data came from immunoSEQ multiplex PCR; TCRdb stores just in-frame clones and leaves some out. The repertoire holds 100,000 or so clones, roughly 86% seen once, with 4% in the top ten. J lost 8 bases, V lost 5 bases, and 11 bases had no gene match. The CDR3 loop spans 17 amino acids. Germline V gives CDR1 MDHEN, CDR2 SYDVKM. The chain recombines TRBV28 with TRBJ2-1; 14 bases agree with TRBD2. This TCR was sampled from a woman aged 18-29 years in good health and CMV-seropositive. The sample consisted of PBMCs. The CDR3 reads CASSAPGLAGVGDEQFF. The DNA for the CDR3 is TGTGCCAGCAGTGCTCCGGGACTAGCGGGAGTTGGAGATGAGCAGTTCTTC.